The rows below give T cell receptor beta chains drawn from one sample of a study of shared clonotypes between healthy human individuals. Method: immunoSEQ multiplex PCR; TCRdb's copy keeps in-frame clones and lacks some. The data hold approximately 530,000 clones, with 90% to 96% observed a single time. What was sequenced was naive CD4+ T cells sorted from blood. These receptors were obtained from a woman in her twenties or thirties in good health. Each CDR3 is given with its conserved first and last residue. D genes are given only for firm matches.

V	D	J	DNA	CDR3
TRBV5-1	TRBD1	TRBJ1-4	TGCGCCAGCAGCCCCGCCGGACAGGGGCTAGAAAAACTGTTTTTT	CASSPAGQGLEKLFF
TRBV29-1	-	TRBJ2-1	TGCAGCGTTGAAGGGCGACTATACAATGAGCAGTTCTTC	CSVEGRLYNEQFF
TRBV18	-	TRBJ2-7	TGTGCCAGCTCACCACTCGAGGGGAACGAGCAGTACTTC	CASSPLEGNEQYF
TRBV28	TRBD2	TRBJ2-7	TGTGCCAGCAGGGGAGGGACTAGCGGGAGCTACGAGCAGTACTTC	CASRGGTSGSYEQYF
TRBV7-2	-	TRBJ2-7	TGTGCCAGCAGCTTATACGTCGACGAGCAGTACTTC	CASSLYVDEQYF
TRBV7-3	-	TRBJ2-3	TGTGCCAGCAGCTTTACTAACACAGATACGCAGTATTTT	CASSFTNTDTQYF
TRBV5-1	TRBD2	TRBJ2-3	TGCGCCAGCAACCAGGGACTAGCGGGGGGAGATACGCAGTATTTT	CASNQGLAGGDTQYF
TRBV28	-	TRBJ1-4	TGTGCCAGCAGTCCCCCCAACAGGGCCTCGAATGAAAAACTGTTTTTT	CASSPPNRASNEKLFF
TRBV11-2	-	TRBJ1-4	TGTGCCAGCAGCTCTAAGGGGACGGGGAATGAAAAACTGTTTTTT	CASSSKGTGNEKLFF
TRBV6-5	-	TRBJ2-1	TGTGCCAGCAGTTACTCTCCTGGACTCCTTTACAATGAGCAGTTCTTC	CASSYSPGLLYNEQFF